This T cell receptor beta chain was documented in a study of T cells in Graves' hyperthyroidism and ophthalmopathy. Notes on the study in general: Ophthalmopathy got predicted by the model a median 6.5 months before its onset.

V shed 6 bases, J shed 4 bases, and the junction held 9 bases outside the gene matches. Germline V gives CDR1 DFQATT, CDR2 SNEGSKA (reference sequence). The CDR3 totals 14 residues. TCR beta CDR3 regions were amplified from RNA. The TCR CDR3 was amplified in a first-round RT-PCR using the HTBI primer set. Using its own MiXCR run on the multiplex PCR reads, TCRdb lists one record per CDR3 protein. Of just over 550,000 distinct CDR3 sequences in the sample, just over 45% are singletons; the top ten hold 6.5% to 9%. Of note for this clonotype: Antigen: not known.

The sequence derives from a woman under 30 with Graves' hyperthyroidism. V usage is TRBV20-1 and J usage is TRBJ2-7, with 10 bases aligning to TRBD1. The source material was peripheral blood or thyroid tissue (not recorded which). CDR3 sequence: CSAPPRDRGYEQYF. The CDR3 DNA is TGCAGTGCACCCCCCCGGGACAGGGGATACGAGCAGTACTTC.